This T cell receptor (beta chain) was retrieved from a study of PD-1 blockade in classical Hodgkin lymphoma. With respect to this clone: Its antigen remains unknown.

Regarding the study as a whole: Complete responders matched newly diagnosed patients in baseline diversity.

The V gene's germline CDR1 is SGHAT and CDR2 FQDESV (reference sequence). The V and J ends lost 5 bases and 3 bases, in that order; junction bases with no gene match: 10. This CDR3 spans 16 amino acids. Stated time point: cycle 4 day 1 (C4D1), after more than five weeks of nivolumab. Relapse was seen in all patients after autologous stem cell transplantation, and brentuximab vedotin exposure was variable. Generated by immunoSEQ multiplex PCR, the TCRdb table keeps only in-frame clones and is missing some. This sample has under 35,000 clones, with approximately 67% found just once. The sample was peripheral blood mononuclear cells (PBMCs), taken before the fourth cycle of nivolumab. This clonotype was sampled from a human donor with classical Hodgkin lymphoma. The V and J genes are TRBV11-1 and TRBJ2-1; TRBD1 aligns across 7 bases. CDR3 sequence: CASSPTRDRYYNEQFF. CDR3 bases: TGTGCCAGCAGCCCCACCCGGGACAGATACTACAATGAGCAGTTCTTC.